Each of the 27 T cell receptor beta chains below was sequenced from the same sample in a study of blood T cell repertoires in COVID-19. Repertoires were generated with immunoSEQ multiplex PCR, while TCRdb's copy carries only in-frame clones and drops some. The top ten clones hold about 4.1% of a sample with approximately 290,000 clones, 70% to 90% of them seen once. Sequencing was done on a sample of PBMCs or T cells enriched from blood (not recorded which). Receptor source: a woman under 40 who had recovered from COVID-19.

CDR3 in amino acids: CASSASRTGGDNEQFF. The CDR3 DNA sequence: TGTGCCAGCAGCGCATCCAGAACAGGGGGGGACAATGAGCAGTTCTTC. This chain links TRBV7-3 with TRBJ2-1, with D possibly TRBD1 on 8 matching bases. V was pared by 5 bases and J by 5 bases, with 19 bases between. Germline CDR1 reads SGHTA; CDR2 reads FQGTGA. The CDR3 totals 16 residues.

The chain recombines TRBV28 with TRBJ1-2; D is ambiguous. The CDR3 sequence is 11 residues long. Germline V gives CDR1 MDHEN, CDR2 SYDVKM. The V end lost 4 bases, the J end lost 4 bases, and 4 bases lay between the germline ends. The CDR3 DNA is TGTGCCAGCAGTTCTATCTATGGCTACACCTTC. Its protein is CASSSIYGYTF.

The CDR3 loop reads CASSHRDIEPYQETQYF. As DNA, the CDR3 is TGTGCCAGCAGCCACCGGGACATAGAACCGTACCAAGAGACCCAGTACTTC. This chain connects TRBV3-1 (or the pseudogene TRBV3-2) to TRBJ2-5, with a weak D call TRBD1 (6 bases). The V and J ends lost 3 bases and 0 bases respectively, with 17 bases between them. Looked up from germline, CDR1 is LGHDT and CDR2 is YNNKEL (reference sequence). The CDR3 totals 17 residues.

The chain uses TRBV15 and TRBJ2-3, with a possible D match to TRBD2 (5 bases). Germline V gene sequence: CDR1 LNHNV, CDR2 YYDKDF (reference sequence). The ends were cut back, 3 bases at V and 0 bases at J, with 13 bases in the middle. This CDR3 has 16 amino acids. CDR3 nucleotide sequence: TGTGCCACCAGCAGTCTGCGGGTTTCTAGCACAGATACGCAGTATTTT. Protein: CATSSLRVSSTDTQYF.

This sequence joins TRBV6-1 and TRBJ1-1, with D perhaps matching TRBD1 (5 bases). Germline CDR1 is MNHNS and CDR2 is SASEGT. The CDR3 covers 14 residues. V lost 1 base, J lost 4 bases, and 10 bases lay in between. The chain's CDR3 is CASSEVHRGTEAFF. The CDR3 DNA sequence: TGTGCCAGCAGTGAAGTCCATAGGGGCACTGAAGCTTTCTTT.

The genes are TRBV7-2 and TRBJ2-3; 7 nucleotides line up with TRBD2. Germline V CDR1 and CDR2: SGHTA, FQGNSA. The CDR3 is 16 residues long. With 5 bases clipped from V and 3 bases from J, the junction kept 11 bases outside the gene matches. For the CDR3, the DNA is TGTGCCAGCAGCATAGGTTGGGGGGGGGTTACAGATACGCAGTATTTT. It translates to CASSIGWGGVTDTQYF.

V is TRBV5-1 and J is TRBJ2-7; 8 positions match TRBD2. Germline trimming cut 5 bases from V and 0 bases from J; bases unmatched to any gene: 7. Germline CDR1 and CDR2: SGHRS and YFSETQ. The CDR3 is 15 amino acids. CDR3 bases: TGCGCCAGCAGGGATACTAGCGGACGCTCCTACGAGCAGTACTTC. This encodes CASRDTSGRSYEQYF.

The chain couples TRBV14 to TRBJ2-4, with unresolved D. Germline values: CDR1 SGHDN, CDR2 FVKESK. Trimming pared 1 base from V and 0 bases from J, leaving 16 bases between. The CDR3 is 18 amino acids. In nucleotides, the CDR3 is TGTGCCAGCAGCCAAGGGAAGTCCCAGCTAGTAGCCAAAAACATTCAGTACTTC. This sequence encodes CASSQGKSQLVAKNIQYF.

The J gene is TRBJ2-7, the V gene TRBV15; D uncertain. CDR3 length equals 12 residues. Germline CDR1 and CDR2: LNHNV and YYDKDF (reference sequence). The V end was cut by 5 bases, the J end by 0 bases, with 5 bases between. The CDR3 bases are TGTGCCACCAGCCTGTACTCCTACGAGCAGTACTTC. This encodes CATSLYSYEQYF.

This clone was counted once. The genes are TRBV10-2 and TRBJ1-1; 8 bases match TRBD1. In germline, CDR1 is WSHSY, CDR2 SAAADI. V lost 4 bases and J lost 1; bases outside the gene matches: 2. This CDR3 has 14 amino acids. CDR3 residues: CASSGQGANTEAFF. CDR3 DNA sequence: TGCGCCAGCAGTGGGCAGGGGGCGAACACTGAAGCTTTCTTT.

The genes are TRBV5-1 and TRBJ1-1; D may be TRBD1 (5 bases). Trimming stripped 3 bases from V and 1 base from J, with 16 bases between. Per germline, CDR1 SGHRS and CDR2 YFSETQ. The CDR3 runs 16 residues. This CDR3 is CASSSQPRDWNTEAFF. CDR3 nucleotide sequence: TGCGCCAGCAGCTCCCAACCTCGGGACTGGAACACTGAAGCTTTCTTT.

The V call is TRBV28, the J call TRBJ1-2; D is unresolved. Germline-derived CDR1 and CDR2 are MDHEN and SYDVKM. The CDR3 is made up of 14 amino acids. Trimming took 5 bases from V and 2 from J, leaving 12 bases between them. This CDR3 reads CASSLFEQNYGYTF. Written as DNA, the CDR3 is TGTGCCAGCAGTCTATTTGAACAGAACTATGGCTACACCTTC.

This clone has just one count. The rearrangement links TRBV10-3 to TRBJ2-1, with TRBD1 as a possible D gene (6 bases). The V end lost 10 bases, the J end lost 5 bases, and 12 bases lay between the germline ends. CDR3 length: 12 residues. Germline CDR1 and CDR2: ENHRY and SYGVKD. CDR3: CATEGDHNEQFF. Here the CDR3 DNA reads TGTGCCACCGAGGGGGATCACAATGAGCAGTTCTTC.

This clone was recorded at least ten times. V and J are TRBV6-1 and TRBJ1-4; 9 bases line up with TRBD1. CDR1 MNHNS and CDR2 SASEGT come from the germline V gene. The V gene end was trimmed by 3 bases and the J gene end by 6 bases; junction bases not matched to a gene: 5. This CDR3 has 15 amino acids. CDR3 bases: TGTGCCAGCAGTGACGGGACAGGGACGCATGAAAAACTGTTTTTT. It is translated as CASSDGTGTHEKLFF.

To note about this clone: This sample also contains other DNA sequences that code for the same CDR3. The CDR3 DNA follows: TGTGCCAGCAGTTTAAGAGGGAACACTGAAGCTTTCTTT. It codes for CASSLRGNTEAFF. This chain connects TRBV28 to TRBJ1-1; D is undetermined. Per the germline V gene, CDR1 is MDHEN and CDR2 is SYDVKM. This CDR3 spans 13 amino acids. V lost 2 bases to trimming and J lost 1 base, with 5 bases between them.

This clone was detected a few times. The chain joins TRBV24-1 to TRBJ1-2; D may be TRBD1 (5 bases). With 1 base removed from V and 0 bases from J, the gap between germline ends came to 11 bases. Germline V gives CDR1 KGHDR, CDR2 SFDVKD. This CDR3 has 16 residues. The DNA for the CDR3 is TGTGCCACCAGTGATTTCCGGACAAGCCCTAACTATGGCTACACCTTC. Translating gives CATSDFRTSPNYGYTF.

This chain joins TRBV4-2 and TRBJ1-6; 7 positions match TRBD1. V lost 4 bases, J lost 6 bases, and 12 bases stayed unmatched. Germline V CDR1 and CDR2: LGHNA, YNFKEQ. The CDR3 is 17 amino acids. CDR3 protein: CASSPREGGFSNSPLHF. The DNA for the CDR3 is TGTGCCAGCAGCCCAAGGGAAGGGGGCTTCAGTAATTCACCCCTCCACTTT.

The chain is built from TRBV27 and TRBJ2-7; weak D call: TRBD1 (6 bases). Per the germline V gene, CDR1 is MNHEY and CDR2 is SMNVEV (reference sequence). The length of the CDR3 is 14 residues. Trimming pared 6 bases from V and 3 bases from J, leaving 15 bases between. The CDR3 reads CASSLLRGLYEQYF. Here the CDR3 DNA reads TGTGCCAGCAGCCTACTCAGGGGCCTCTACGAGCAGTACTTC.

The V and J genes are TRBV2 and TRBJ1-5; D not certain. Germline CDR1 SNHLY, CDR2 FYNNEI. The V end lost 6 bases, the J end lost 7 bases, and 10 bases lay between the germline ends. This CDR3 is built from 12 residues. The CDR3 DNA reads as TGTGCCAGCAGAGTTGCGGGCCAGCCCCAGCATTTT. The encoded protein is CASRVAGQPQHF.

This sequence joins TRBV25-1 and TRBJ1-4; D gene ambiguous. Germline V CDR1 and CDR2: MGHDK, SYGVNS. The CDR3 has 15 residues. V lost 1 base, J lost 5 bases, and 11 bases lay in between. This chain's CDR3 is CASSESFRRNEKLFF. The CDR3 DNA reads TGTGCCAGCAGTGAATCTTTCAGGAGGAATGAAAAACTGTTTTTT.

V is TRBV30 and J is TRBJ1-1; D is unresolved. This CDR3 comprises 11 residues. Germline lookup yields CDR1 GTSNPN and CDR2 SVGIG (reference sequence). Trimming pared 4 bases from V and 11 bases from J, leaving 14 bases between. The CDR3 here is CAWIYHRRAFF. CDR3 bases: TGTGCCTGGATATATCACCGGCGGGCTTTCTTT.

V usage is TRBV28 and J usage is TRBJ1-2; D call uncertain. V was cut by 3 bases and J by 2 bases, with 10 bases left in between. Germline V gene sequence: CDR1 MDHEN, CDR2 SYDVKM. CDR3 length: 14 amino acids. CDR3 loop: CASSFGAENYGYTF. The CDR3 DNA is TGTGCCAGCAGTTTCGGAGCCGAGAACTATGGCTACACCTTC.

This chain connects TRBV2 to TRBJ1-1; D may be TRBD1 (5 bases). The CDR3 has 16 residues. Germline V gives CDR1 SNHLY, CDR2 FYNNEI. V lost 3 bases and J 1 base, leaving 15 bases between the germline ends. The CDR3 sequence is CASSEYMGPSNTEAFF. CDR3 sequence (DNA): TGTGCCAGCAGTGAGTATATGGGGCCCTCGAACACTGAAGCTTTCTTT.

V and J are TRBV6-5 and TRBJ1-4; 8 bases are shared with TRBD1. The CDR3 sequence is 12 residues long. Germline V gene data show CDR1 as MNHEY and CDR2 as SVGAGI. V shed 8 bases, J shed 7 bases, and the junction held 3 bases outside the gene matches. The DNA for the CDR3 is TGTGCCAGCGGAACAGGGGGTGAAAAACTGTTTTTT. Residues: CASGTGGEKLFF.

CDR3 residues: CASSPGGSNTGELFF. In DNA form, the CDR3 reads TGTGCCAGCAGCCCAGGGGGCTCGAACACCGGGGAGCTGTTTTTT. The chain employs TRBV11-3 and TRBJ2-2; 8 nucleotides align to TRBD1. CDR1 is SGHNT, CDR2 YENEEA, per germline. The CDR3 runs to 15 residues. J was trimmed by 0 bases and V by 5 bases; bases with no gene match: 2.

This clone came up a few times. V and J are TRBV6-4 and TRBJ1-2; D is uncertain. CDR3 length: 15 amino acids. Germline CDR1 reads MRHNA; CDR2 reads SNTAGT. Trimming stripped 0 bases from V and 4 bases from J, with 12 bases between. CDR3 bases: TGTGCCAGCAGTGACTCGAGGGAAAAAGGCTATGGCTACACCTTC. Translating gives CASSDSREKGYGYTF.

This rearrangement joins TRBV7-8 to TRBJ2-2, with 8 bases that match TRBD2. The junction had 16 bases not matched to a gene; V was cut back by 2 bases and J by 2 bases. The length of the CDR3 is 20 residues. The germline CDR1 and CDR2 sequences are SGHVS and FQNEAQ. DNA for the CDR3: TGTGCCAGCAGCTTACATCGACTAGCGATGAAACAAGGCAACACCGGGGAGCTGTTTTTT. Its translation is CASSLHRLAMKQGNTGELFF.